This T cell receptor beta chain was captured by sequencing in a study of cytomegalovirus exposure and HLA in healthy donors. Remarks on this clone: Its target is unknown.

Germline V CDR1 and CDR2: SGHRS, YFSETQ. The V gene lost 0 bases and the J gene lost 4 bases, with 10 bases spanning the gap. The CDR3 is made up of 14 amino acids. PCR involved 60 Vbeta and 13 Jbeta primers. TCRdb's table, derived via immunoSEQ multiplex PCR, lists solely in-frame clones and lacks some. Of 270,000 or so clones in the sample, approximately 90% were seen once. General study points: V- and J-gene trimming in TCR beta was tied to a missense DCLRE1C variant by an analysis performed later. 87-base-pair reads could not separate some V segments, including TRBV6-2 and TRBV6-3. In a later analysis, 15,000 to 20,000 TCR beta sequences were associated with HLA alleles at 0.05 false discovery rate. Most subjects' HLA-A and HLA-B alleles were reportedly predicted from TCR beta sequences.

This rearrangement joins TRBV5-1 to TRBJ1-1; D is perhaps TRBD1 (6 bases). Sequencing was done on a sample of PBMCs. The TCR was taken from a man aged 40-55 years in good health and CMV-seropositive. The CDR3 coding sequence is TGCGCCAGCAGCTTGGAGGGGGTCGGCACTGAAGCTTTCTTT. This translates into CASSLEGVGTEAFF.